These T cell receptor beta chains were read from a single sample in a study of post-analysis software for immune sequencing data. TCRdb re-called the PCR reads with MiXCR, one entry per CDR3 protein. Among more than 350,000 distinct CDR3 sequences listed, about 40% were seen once. Material: blood. The receptors were gathered from a girl aged 2-10 years with multiple sclerosis. Both conserved end residues are trimmed from each CDR3. Each record gives: D gene, J gene, V gene, CDR3 protein. A D gene is named only where the DNA matches it firmly.

d_call: TRBD2; j_call: TRBJ2-5; v_call: TRBV6-1; cdr3_aa: AGTSGGQETQY
d_call: NA; j_call: TRBJ2-7; v_call: TRBV3-1; cdr3_aa: ASSRRGYWTYEQY
d_call: TRBD2; j_call: TRBJ2-5; v_call: TRBV18; cdr3_aa: ASSSSSGIIQETQY
d_call: NA; j_call: TRBJ2-7; v_call: TRBV7-9; cdr3_aa: ASSPWVDEQY
d_call: TRBD2; j_call: NA; v_call: TRBV29-1; cdr3_aa: SARGLAGVYEQY
d_call: NA; j_call: TRBJ2-7; v_call: TRBV10-3; cdr3_aa: AISERSGTSSYEQY
d_call: NA; j_call: TRBJ2-1; v_call: TRBV20-1; cdr3_aa: SARRELVVYNEQF
d_call: NA; j_call: TRBJ1-2; v_call: TRBV6-1; cdr3_aa: ASSVTGTRNYGYT
d_call: TRBD2; j_call: TRBJ2-5; v_call: TRBV27; cdr3_aa: ASSLTPSGREGEQY
d_call: NA; j_call: TRBJ2-1; v_call: TRBV29-1; cdr3_aa: SVVSVNSYNEQF
d_call: TRBD2; j_call: TRBJ2-4; v_call: TRBV3-1; cdr3_aa: ASSQDHTGGPLNIQY
d_call: NA; j_call: TRBJ2-3; v_call: TRBV6-6; cdr3_aa: ASSPHLSGTDTQY
d_call: TRBD1; j_call: TRBJ2-7; v_call: TRBV6-6; cdr3_aa: ASSTFSGTGGTYEQY
d_call: TRBD1; j_call: TRBJ2-7; v_call: TRBV12-3/TRBV12-4; cdr3_aa: ASSTRDRGRQY
d_call: TRBD1; j_call: TRBJ2-3; v_call: TRBV12-5; cdr3_aa: ASGLERQGPTDTQY
d_call: NA; j_call: TRBJ2-4; v_call: TRBV15; cdr3_aa: ATSREGPNTFQY
d_call: TRBD2; j_call: TRBJ2-1; v_call: TRBV4-2; cdr3_aa: ASSQELAGYNEQF
d_call: NA; j_call: TRBJ2-7; v_call: TRBV5-1; cdr3_aa: ASSSWDAAYEQY
d_call: NA; j_call: TRBJ1-1; v_call: TRBV6-6; cdr3_aa: ASSHGQSMNTEAF
d_call: TRBD1; j_call: TRBJ1-5; v_call: TRBV27; cdr3_aa: ASSSTADRGPPYGNQPQH
d_call: NA; j_call: TRBJ2-7; v_call: TRBV15; cdr3_aa: ATSSYRGGRYEQY
d_call: NA; j_call: TRBJ2-5; v_call: TRBV28; cdr3_aa: ASTPAGDEETQY
d_call: NA; j_call: NA; v_call: TRBV4-3; cdr3_aa: ASSQDPYVDVRSEQY
d_call: NA; j_call: TRBJ1-2; v_call: TRBV9; cdr3_aa: ASSVARQRGYGYT
d_call: NA; j_call: TRBJ2-6; v_call: TRBV29-1; cdr3_aa: SVYSGANVLT
d_call: NA; j_call: TRBJ2-7; v_call: TRBV4-2; cdr3_aa: ASSQGISGTYEQY
d_call: TRBD2; j_call: TRBJ2-1; v_call: TRBV5-1; cdr3_aa: ASSLGGTSVNEQF
d_call: NA; j_call: TRBJ2-3; v_call: TRBV7-7; cdr3_aa: ASSLGGSYTDTQY
d_call: TRBD2; j_call: TRBJ2-1; v_call: TRBV5-6; cdr3_aa: ASSWWTRAGYNEQF
d_call: NA; j_call: TRBJ2-7; v_call: TRBV20-1; cdr3_aa: SARLSHSYEQY
d_call: NA; j_call: TRBJ2-7; v_call: TRBV3-1; cdr3_aa: ASSQAKIKHEQY
d_call: TRBD2; j_call: TRBJ2-5; v_call: TRBV13; cdr3_aa: ASSFRSGGTLETQY